Below, 15 T cell receptor beta chains from the same sample are listed, as sequenced in a study of blood T cell repertoires in COVID-19. Using immunoSEQ multiplex PCR, the repertoire was profiled, and TCRdb retains in-frame clones only, with some absent. The profile shows 88,000 or so clones, roughly 85% of them singletons. The sequencing sample was made of peripheral blood. These receptors were collected from a man aged 55 to 70 with acute or convalescent COVID-19.

This clone was detected only once. The chain joins TRBV7-2 to TRBJ1-2; D is unresolved. The CDR3 totals 15 residues. Trimming pared 4 bases from V and 4 bases from J, leaving 16 bases between. Germline CDR1 is SGHTA and CDR2 is FQGNSA. CDR3 coding DNA: TGTGCCAGCAGCTCAGCTGGGCCGGCGCCCTATGGCTACACCTTC. It codes for CASSSAGPAPYGYTF.

CDR3 in DNA: TGTGCCAGCTCACCGGTAGAGGTTTCGCAGAACACTGAAGCTTTCTTT. Protein: CASSPVEVSQNTEAFF. This sequence joins TRBV18 and TRBJ1-1, with unresolved D. The CDR3 contains 16 residues. Germline CDR1 reads KGHSH; CDR2 reads LQKENI. Trimming shortened V by 3 bases and J by 1 base, and 15 bases separated the two germline ends.

The genes are TRBV19 and TRBJ1-5, with TRBD1 matching 8 bases. CDR3 length equals 15 residues. The germline V gene has CDR1 LNHDA and CDR2 SQIVND (reference sequence). V was pared by 6 bases and J by 2 bases, with 6 bases of the junction left unmatched. CDR3: CASSSGQARNQPQHF. CDR3 nucleotides: TGTGCCAGTAGCTCGGGACAGGCCCGCAATCAGCCCCAGCATTTT.

In this sample, this clone turned up a few times. The CDR3 loop reads CAISEIAGLTYEQYF. The CDR3 coding sequence is TGTGCCATCAGTGAAATAGCGGGGTTGACCTACGAGCAGTACTTC. The J gene is TRBJ2-7, the V gene TRBV10-3; 8 bases fit TRBD2. J lost 2 bases, V lost 3 bases, and 6 bases had no gene match. The CDR3 length is 15 residues. Germline V lookup: CDR1 ENHRY, CDR2 SYGVKD.

V is TRBV4-1 and J is TRBJ2-2; D perhaps matches TRBD2 (5 bases). In germline, CDR1 is MGHRA, CDR2 YSYEKL. The CDR3 totals 14 residues. V lost 0 bases and J lost 7, with 9 bases in between. In DNA form, the CDR3 reads TGCGCCAGCAGCCAAGATCCAGGACTCGGGGAGCTGTTTTTT. Amino acids: CASSQDPGLGELFF.

The gene calls are TRBV24-1 and TRBJ2-7; D is undetermined. Trimming pared 7 bases from V and 1 base from J, leaving 7 bases between. This CDR3 comprises 12 residues. The germline V gene has CDR1 KGHDR and CDR2 SFDVKD. The CDR3 DNA reads TGTGCCACCAGGACGGGTTCCTACGAGCAGTACTTC. Translated: CATRTGSYEQYF.

This rearrangement joins TRBV6-1 to TRBJ1-3; no firm D call. Germline values: CDR1 MNHNS, CDR2 SASEGT. The CDR3 extends over 15 amino acids. With 0 bases removed from V and 1 base from J, the gap between germline ends came to 7 bases. This chain's CDR3 is CASSEALLSGNTIYF. CDR3 coding DNA: TGTGCCAGCAGTGAAGCGCTACTTTCTGGAAACACCATATATTTT.

The rearrangement uses TRBV11-1 and TRBJ1-2, with 8 bases aligning to TRBD1. Germline CDR1 and CDR2: SGHAT and FQDESV (reference sequence). This CDR3 is 13 amino acids long. Unmatched junction bases numbered 7, after V lost 5 bases and J lost 8 bases. The CDR3 DNA reads TGTGCCAGCAGCCCGGACAGGGCGGGCGGCTACACCTTC. This translates into CASSPDRAGGYTF.

CDR3 DNA: TGCGCCAGCAGCTTGGGTCCGGACAGGAATTACAACTATGGCTACACCTTC. It codes for CASSLGPDRNYNYGYTF. V and J are TRBV5-1 and TRBJ1-2, with 7 bases fitting TRBD1. V trimming: 0 bases; J trimming: 2 bases; junction bases outside the gene matches: 10. This CDR3 has 17 residues. The germline V gene encodes CDR1 SGHRS and CDR2 YFSETQ.

The chain recombines TRBV6-5 with TRBJ1-2, with TRBD1 matching 7 bases. The germline CDR1 and CDR2 sequences are MNHEY and SVGAGI. Germline trimming cut 0 bases from V and 9 bases from J; bases unmatched to any gene: 7. The CDR3 runs to 14 residues. CDR3 nucleotides: TGTGCCAGCAGTTACTCGGGACAGATGTGGAGCTACACCTTC. This gives the protein CASSYSGQMWSYTF.

This clone appeared a single time. The rearrangement uses TRBV12-3 or TRBV12-4 and TRBJ1-3; TRBD1 might be the D (5 bases). Trimming shortened V by 8 bases and J by 3 bases, and 11 bases separated the two germline ends. This CDR3 region has 13 residues. CDR3 in DNA: TGTGCCAGCGGCGGGGGGGTTGGAAACACCATATATTTT. Encoded protein: CASGGGVGNTIYF.

V usage is TRBV15 and J usage is TRBJ2-5; D gene uncertain. Germline V gene sequence: CDR1 LNHNV, CDR2 YYDKDF (reference sequence). The CDR3 contains 12 residues. Trimming took 1 base from V and 5 from J, leaving 5 bases between them. CDR3 coding DNA: TGTGCCACCAGCAGAGTCGGTGAGACCCAGTACTTC. Protein product: CATSRVGETQYF. The whole variable domain, remainder taken from reference TRBV15 and TRBJ2-5, is DAMVIQNPRYQVTQFGKPVTLSCSQTLNHNVMYWYQQKSSQAPKLLFHYYDKDFNNEADTPDNFQSRRPNTSFCFLDIRSPGLGDTAMYLCATSRVGETQYFGPGTRLLVL.

The rearrangement links TRBV29-1 to TRBJ2-7; TRBD1 matches 11 bases. This CDR3 is built from 14 residues. CDR1 and CDR2 (germline): SQVTM, ANQGSEA. With 4 bases clipped from V and 3 bases from J, the junction kept 5 bases outside the gene matches. CDR3 nucleotides: TGCAGCGTTGGGGGGACAGGGGGTCGCTACGAGCAGTACTTC. Its protein is CSVGGTGGRYEQYF.

The chain is built from TRBV20-1 and TRBJ1-3, with D unclear. Germline assignment: CDR1 DFQATT and CDR2 SNEGSKA (reference sequence). CDR3 length equals 17 residues. V was pared by 3 bases and J by 0 bases, with 18 bases between. CDR3 loop: CSASPVAGVSSGNTIYF. The DNA for the CDR3 is TGCAGTGCTAGTCCCGTCGCCGGGGTTAGCTCTGGAAACACCATATATTTT.

The V call is TRBV24-1, the J call TRBJ2-3; TRBD1 agrees at 11 bases. J gave up 4 bases and V 4 bases, and 3 bases lay outside the gene matches. Germline V CDR1 and CDR2: KGHDR, SFDVKD. The CDR3 runs to 15 residues. The CDR3 spells CATSEGGQGADTQYF. In DNA, the CDR3 is TGTGCCACCAGTGAGGGGGGACAGGGGGCAGATACGCAGTATTTT.